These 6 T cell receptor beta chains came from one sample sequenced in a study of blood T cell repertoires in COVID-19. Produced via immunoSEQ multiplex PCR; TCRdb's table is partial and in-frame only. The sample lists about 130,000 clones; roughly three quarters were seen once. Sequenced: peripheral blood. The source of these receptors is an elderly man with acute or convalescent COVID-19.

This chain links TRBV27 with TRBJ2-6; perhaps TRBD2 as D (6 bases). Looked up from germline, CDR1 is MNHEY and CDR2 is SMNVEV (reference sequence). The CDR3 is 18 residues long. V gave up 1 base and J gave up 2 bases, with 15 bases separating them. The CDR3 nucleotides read TGTGCCAGCAGTTTATATGGGGGGAATGGGGCTGGGGCCAACGTCCTGACTTTC. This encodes CASSLYGGNGAGANVLTF.

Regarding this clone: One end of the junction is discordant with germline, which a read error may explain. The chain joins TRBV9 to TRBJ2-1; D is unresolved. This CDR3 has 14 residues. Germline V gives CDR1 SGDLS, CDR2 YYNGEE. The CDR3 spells CASSVFNSNNEQFF. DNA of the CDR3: TGTGCCAGCAGCGTATTTAACTCCAACAATGAGCAGTTCTTC.

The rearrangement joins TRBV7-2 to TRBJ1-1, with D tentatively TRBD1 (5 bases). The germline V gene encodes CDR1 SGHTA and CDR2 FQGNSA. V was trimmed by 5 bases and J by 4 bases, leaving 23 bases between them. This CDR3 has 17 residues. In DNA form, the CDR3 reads TGTGCCAGCAGCATCGAAAGGGGCAGGGTTTACGGCACTGAAGCTTTCTTT. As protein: CASSIERGRVYGTEAFF.

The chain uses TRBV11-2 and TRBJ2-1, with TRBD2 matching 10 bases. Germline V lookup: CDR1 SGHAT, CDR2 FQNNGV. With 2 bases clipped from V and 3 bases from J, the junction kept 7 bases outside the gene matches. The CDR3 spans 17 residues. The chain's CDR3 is CASSLSTSGEYYNEQFF. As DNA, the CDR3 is TGTGCCAGCAGCTTAAGTACTAGCGGGGAATACTACAATGAGCAGTTCTTC. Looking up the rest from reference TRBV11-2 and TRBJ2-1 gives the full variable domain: EAGVAQSPRYKIIEKRQSVAFWCNPISGHATLYWYQQILGQGPKLLIQFQNNGVVDDSQLPKDRFSAERLKGVDSTLKIQPAKLEDSAVYLCASSLSTSGEYYNEQFFGPGTRLTVL.

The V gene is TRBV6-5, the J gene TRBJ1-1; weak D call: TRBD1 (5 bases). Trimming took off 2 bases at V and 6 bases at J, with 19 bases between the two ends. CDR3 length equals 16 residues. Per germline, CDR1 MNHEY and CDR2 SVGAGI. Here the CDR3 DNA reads TGTGCCAGCAGTTACGGGAGGGGACGGGACGGGGCTGAAGCTTTCTTT. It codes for CASSYGRGRDGAEAFF.

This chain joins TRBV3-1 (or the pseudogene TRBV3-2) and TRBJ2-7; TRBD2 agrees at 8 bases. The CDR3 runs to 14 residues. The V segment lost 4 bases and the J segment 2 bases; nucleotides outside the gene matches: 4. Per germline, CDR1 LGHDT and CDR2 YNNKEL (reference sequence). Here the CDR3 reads CASSRGLETYEQYF. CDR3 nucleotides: TGTGCCAGCAGCCGGGGACTAGAAACCTACGAGCAGTACTTC.